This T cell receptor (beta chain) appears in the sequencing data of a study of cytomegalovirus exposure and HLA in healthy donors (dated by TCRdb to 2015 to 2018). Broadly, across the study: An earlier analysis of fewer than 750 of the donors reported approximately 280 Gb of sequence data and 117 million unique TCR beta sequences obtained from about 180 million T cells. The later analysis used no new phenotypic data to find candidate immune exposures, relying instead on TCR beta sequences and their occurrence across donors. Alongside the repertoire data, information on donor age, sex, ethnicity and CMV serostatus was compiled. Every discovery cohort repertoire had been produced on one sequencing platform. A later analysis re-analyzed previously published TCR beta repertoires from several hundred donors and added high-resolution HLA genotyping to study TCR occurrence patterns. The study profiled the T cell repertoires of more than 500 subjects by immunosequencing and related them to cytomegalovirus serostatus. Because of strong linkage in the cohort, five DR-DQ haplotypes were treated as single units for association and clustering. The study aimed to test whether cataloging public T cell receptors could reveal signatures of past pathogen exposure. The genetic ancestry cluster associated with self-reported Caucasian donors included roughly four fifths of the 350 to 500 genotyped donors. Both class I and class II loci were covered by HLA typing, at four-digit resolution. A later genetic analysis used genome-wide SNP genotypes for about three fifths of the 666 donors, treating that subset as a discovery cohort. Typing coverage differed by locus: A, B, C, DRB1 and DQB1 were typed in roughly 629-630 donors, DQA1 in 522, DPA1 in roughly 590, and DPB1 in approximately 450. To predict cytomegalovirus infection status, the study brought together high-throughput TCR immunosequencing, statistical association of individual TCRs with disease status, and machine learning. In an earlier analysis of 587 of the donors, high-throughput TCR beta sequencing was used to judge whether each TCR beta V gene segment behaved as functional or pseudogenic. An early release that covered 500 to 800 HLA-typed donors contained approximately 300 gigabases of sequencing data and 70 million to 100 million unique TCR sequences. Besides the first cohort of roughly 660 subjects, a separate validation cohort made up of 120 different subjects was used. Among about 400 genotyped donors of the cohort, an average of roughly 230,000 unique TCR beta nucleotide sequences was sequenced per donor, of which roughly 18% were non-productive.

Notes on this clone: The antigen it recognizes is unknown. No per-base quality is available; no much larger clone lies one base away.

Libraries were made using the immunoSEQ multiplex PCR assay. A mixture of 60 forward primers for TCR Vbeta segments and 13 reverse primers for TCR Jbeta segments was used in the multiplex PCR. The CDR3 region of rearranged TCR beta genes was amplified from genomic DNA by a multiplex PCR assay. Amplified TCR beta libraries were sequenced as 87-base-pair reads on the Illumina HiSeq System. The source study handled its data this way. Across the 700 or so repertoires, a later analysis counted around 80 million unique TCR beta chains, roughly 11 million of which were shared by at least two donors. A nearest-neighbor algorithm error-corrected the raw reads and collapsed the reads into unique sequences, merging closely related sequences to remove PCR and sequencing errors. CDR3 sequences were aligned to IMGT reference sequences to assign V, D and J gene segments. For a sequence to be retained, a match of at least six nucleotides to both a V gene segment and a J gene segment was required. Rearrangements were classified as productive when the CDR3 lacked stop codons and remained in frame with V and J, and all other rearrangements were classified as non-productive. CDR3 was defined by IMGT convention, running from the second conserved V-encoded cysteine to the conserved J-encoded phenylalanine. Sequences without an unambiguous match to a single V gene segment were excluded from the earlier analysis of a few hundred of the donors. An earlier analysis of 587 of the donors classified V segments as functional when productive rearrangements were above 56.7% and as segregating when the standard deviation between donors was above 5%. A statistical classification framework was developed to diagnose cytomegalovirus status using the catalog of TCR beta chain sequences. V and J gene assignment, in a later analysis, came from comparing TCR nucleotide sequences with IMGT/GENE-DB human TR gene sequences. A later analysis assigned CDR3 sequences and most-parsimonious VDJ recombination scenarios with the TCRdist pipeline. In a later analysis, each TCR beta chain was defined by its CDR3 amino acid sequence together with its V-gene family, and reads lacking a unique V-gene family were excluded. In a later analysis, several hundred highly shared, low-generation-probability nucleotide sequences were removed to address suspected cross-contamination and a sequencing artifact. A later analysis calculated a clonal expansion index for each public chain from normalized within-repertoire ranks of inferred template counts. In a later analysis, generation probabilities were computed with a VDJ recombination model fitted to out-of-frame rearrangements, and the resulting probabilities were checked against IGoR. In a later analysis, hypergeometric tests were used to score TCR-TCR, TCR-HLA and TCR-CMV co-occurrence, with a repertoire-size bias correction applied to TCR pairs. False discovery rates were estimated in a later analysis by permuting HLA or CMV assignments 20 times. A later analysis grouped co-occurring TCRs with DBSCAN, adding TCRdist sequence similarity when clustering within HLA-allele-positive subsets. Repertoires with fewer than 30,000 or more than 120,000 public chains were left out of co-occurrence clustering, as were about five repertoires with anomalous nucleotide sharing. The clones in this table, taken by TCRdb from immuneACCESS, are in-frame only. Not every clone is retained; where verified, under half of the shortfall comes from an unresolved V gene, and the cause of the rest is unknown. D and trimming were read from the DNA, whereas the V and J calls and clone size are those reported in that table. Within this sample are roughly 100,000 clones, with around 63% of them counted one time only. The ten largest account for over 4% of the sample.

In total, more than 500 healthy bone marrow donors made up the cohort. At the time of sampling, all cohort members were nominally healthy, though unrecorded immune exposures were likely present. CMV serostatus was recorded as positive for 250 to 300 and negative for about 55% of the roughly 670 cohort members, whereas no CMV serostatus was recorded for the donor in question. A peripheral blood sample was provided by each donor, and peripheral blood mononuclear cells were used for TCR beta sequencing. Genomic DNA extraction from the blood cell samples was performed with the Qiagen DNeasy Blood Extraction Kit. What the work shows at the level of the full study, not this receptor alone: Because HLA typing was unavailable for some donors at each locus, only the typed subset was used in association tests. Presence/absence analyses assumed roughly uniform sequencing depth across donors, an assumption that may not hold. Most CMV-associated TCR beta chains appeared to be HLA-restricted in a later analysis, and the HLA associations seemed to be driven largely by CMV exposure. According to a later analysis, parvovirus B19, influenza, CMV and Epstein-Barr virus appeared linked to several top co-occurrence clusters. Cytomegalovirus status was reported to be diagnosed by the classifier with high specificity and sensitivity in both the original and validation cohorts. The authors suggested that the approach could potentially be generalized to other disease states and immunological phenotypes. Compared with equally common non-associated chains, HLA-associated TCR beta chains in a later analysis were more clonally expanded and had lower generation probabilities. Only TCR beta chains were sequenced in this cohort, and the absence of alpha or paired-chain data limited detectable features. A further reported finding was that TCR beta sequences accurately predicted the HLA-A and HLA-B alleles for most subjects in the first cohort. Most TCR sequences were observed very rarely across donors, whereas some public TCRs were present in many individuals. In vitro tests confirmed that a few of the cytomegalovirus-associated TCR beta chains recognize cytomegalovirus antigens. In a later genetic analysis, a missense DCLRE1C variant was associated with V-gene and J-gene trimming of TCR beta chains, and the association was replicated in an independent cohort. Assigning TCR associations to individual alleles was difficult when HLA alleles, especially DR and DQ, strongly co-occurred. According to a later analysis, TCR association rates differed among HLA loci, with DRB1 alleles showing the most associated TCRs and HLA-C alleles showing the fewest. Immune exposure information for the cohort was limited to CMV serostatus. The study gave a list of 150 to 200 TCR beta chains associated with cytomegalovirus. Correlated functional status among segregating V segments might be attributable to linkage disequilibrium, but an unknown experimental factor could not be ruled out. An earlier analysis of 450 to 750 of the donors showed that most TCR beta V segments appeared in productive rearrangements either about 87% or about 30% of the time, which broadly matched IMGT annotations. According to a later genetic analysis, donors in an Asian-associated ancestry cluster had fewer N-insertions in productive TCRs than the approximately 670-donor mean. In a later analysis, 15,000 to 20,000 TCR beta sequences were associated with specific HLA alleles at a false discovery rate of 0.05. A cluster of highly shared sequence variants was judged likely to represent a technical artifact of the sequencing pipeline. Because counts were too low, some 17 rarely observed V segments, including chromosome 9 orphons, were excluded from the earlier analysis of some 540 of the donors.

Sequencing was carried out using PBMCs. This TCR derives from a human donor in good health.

This receptor carries the CDR3 CASSLLTGNTEAFF. The nucleotides are TGTGCCAGTAGTTTGCTGACAGGGAACACTGAAGCTTTCTTT. The sequence links TRBV19 to TRBJ1-1; the D gene is possibly TRBD1, with 6 bases matching. From a lookup of the germline V gene (reference sequence), CDR1 and CDR2 are LNHDA and SQIVND. A distance of 11 bases separates the germline ends of V and J, which lose 5 bases and 1 base respectively. Including the terminal cysteine and phenylalanine, the CDR3 comprises 14 residues. CDR3 DNA only is kept here, 42 bases in frame from base 1.